The clone carrying this T cell receptor (beta chain) has only a few counts. Its antigen is as yet unknown. TCRdb keeps only in-frame clones here, not all; method: immunoSEQ multiplex PCR. This sample has about 74,000 clones; roughly 94% occur once, and the top ten carry roughly 2%. Germline CDR1 and CDR2: LGHNA and YNFKEQ. V gave up 0 bases and J gave up 4 bases, with 10 bases separating them. There are 15 residues in the CDR3. The data belong to a study of cytomegalovirus exposure and HLA in healthy donors. Study in general: Later, an analysis reported that the 120 or so validation repertoires had used the same platform as the approximately 690 first-cohort repertoires. General observations from the study: Through in vitro validation, three CMV-associated chains were shown to be specific for CMV antigens.

Sequencing input: PBMCs. The chain has TRBV4-2 and TRBJ2-1, with D maybe TRBD2 (6 bases). The sequence was collected from a woman younger than 35 in good health and CMV-seropositive. This chain's CDR3 is CASSQDREAYNEQFF. The DNA for the CDR3 is TGTGCCAGCAGCCAAGATAGGGAGGCTTACAATGAGCAGTTCTTC.